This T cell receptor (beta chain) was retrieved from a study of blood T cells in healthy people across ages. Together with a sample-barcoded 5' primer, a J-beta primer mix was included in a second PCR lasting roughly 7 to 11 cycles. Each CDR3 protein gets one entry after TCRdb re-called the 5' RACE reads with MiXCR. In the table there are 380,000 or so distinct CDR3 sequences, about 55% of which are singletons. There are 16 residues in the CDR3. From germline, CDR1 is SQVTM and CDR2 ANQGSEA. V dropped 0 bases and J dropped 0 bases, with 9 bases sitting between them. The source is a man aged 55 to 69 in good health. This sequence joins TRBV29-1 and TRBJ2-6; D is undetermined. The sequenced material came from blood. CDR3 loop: CSVEDRPLSGANVLTF. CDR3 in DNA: TGCAGCGTTGAAGACAGGCCCCTCTCTGGGGCCAACGTCCTGACTTTC.